This T cell receptor beta chain was recovered during a study of T-cell memory formation after mild COVID-19. Study-level results: CM and EM subsets held most contracting CD4+ clones; EMRA held CD8+ ones.

Germline-derived CDR1 and CDR2 are SGHTA and FQGNSA. V shed 10 bases, J shed 3 bases, and the junction held 9 bases outside the gene matches. The CDR3 is 13 residues long. Barcoded TCR alpha and TCR beta cDNA libraries with UMIs came from 5'RACE using constant-segment primers. TCRdb reprocessed the 5' RACE reads via MiXCR and lists one record per CDR3 protein. Of under 600,000 distinct CDR3 sequences in the sample, 20% to 25% were seen once. Ten or more counts support this clonotype. Its antigen is not identified. J is TRBJ2-7 and V is TRBV7-2; 7 nucleotides agree with TRBD2. Sample: PBMCs or a T cell subset sorted from them (not recorded which). This TCR derives from an adult woman who had mild COVID-19 (a few samples of this study predate the infection). Cell type and time point are not known. This CDR3 reads CATGRPDSYEQYF. The CDR3 bases are TGTGCCACCGGGAGGCCGGATAGCTACGAGCAGTACTTC.